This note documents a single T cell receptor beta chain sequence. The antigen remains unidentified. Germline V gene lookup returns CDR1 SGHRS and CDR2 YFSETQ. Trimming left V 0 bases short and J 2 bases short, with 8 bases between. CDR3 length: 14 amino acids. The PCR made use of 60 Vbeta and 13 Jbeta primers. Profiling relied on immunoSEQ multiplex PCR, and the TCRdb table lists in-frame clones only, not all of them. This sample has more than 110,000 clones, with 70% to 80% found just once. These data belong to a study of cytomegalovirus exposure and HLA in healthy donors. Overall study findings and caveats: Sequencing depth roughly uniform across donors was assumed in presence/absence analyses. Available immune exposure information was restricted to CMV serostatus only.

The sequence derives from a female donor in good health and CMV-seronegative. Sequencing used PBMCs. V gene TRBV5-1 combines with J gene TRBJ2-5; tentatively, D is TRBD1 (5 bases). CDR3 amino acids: CASSLGSGQETQYF. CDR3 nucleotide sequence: TGCGCCAGCAGCTTGGGGTCAGGGCAAGAGACCCAGTACTTC.